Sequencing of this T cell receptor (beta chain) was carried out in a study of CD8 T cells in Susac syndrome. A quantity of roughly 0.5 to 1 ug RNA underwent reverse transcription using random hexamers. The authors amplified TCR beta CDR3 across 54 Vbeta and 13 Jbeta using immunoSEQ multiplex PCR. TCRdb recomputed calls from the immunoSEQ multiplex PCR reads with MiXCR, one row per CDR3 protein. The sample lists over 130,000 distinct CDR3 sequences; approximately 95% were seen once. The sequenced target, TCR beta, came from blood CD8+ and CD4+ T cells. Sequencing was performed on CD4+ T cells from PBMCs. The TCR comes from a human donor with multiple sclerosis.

CDR3 in DNA: TGTGCCAGCAGTTTATTTACTCCCCCGGGTCAGCCCCAGCATTTT. Amino acids: CASSLFTPPGQPQHF. The chain is built from TRBV27 and TRBJ1-5, with D unclear. Deletions cut 1 base from V and 6 bases from J, with 13 bases between. Germline V lookup: CDR1 MNHEY, CDR2 SMNVEV (reference sequence). The CDR3 covers 15 residues.